This T cell receptor beta chain is drawn from a study of blood T cell repertoires in COVID-19. This CDR3 contains 13 residues. Germline lookup yields CDR1 SGHRS and CDR2 YFSETQ. Unmatched junction bases numbered 5, after V lost 4 bases and J lost 5 bases. Sequenced by immunoSEQ multiplex PCR; TCRdb stores in-frame clones only, minus some. Among about 270,000 clones listed, 65% to 85% were seen once. This clone was recorded only once. The chain employs TRBV5-1 and TRBJ1-2; 7 nucleotides agree with TRBD1. This receptor was taken from a human donor with COVID-19, enrolled during active disease. The donor label of this sample is uncertain. The specimen was peripheral blood. This CDR3 is CASSQDRNYGYTF. Written as DNA, the CDR3 is TGCGCCAGCAGCCAGGACAGGAATTATGGCTACACCTTC.